These T cell receptor beta chains were read from a single sample in a study of regulatory T cells in long-lasting Graves disease. TCRdb fed the multiplex PCR reads into MiXCR, producing one record per CDR3 protein. The sample includes a few hundred thousand distinct CDR3 sequences, roughly a quarter seen only once; the top ten take about 26%. Sequenced material: peripheral blood mononuclear cells (PBMCs), taken when the disease was refractory, from a patient treated with antithyroid drugs. These receptors originate from a female donor with Graves disease. Both conserved end residues are part of each CDR3. Fields, in order: CDR3 protein, CDR3 DNA, V gene, J gene, clone size, D gene. D genes are given only for firm matches. Clone size, where shown, is once, few, many, or a class for clones that have expanded.

CDR3 protein: CASSYPDRNYGYTF; CDR3 DNA: TGTGCCAGCAGTTACCCGGACAGGAACTATGGCTACACCTTC; V gene: TRBV6-5; J gene: TRBJ1-2; clone size: many; D gene: TRBD1
CDR3 protein: CASSLDPLTEAFF; CDR3 DNA: TGTGCCAGCAGCTTAGATCCTCTCACTGAAGCTTTCTTT; V gene: TRBV7-9; J gene: TRBJ1-1; clone size: NA; D gene: NA
CDR3 protein: CASSDGLAGGGEQYF; CDR3 DNA: TGTGCCAGCAGTGATGGACTAGCGGGAGGGGGCGAGCAGTACTTC; V gene: TRBV2; J gene: TRBJ2-7; clone size: many; D gene: TRBD2
CDR3 protein: CASSSGTATYEQYF; CDR3 DNA: TGTGCCAGCAGTTCCGGGACAGCTACCTACGAGCAGTACTTC; V gene: TRBV6-2/TRBV6-3; J gene: TRBJ2-7; clone size: many; D gene: TRBD1
CDR3 protein: CASSPRLAGGTYEQYF; CDR3 DNA: TGTGCCAGCAGCCCGCGACTAGCGGGAGGCACCTACGAGCAGTACTTC; V gene: TRBV7-2; J gene: TRBJ2-7; clone size: many; D gene: TRBD2
CDR3 protein: CASGIPDRISNQPQHF; CDR3 DNA: TGTGCCAGTGGAATACCGGACAGGATTAGCAATCAGCCCCAGCATTTT; V gene: TRBV19; J gene: TRBJ1-5; clone size: NA; D gene: TRBD1
CDR3 protein: CASIPLLSSYEQYF; CDR3 DNA: TGTGCCAGCATCCCGCTGTTAAGTTCCTACGAGCAGTACTTC; V gene: TRBV7-8; J gene: TRBJ2-7; clone size: NA; D gene: NA
CDR3 protein: CSGASGRTDTQYF; CDR3 DNA: TGCAGTGGGGCTAGCGGGAGGACAGATACGCAGTATTTT; V gene: TRBV20-1; J gene: TRBJ2-3; clone size: few; D gene: TRBD2
CDR3 protein: CASSGQGQNTGELFF; CDR3 DNA: TGTGCCAGCAGTGGGCAGGGACAGAACACCGGGGAGCTGTTTTTT; V gene: TRBV6-1; J gene: TRBJ2-2; clone size: many; D gene: NA
CDR3 protein: CASRTTIGDHRDGQGVGYGYTF; CDR3 DNA: TGTGCCAGCCGAACTACGATTGGGGACCACCGGGACGGTCAGGGGGTCGGCTATGGCTACACCTTC; V gene: TRBV12-3/TRBV12-4; J gene: TRBJ1-2; clone size: many; D gene: TRBD1
CDR3 protein: CASSLTGGGEQYF; CDR3 DNA: TGTGCCAGCAGCTTAACAGGGGGCGGCGAGCAGTACTTC; V gene: TRBV7-2; J gene: TRBJ2-7; clone size: few; D gene: TRBD1
CDR3 protein: CASSLGTWNTEAFF; CDR3 DNA: TGCGCCAGCAGCCTCGGGACATGGAACACTGAAGCTTTCTTT; V gene: TRBV5-1; J gene: TRBJ1-1; clone size: many; D gene: NA
CDR3 protein: CASGTGEYGYTF; CDR3 DNA: TGTGCCAGCGGGACGGGGGAATATGGCTACACCTTC; V gene: TRBV6-1; J gene: TRBJ1-2; clone size: few; D gene: NA
CDR3 protein: CASSSGLGFSNVLTF; CDR3 DNA: TGTGCCAGCAGCTCGGGACTAGGGTTTTCCAACGTCCTGACTTTC; V gene: TRBV7-2; J gene: TRBJ2-6; clone size: few; D gene: TRBD2
CDR3 protein: CASSLTGQSNNEQFF; CDR3 DNA: TGTGCCAGCAGCTTAACGGGACAGAGTAACAATGAGCAGTTCTTC; V gene: TRBV7-3; J gene: TRBJ2-1; clone size: few; D gene: TRBD1
CDR3 protein: CSARDPGIETQYF; CDR3 DNA: TGCAGTGCTAGAGATCCAGGGATAGAGACCCAGTACTTC; V gene: TRBV20-1; J gene: TRBJ2-5; clone size: many; D gene: NA
CDR3 protein: CSVSPKGLNTEAFF; CDR3 DNA: TGCAGCGTTTCACCGAAGGGGTTGAACACTGAAGCTTTCTTT; V gene: TRBV29-1; J gene: TRBJ1-1; clone size: NA; D gene: NA
CDR3 protein: CASSSTPALESREQYF; CDR3 DNA: TGTGCCAGCAGTTCCACCCCTGCCCTTGAATCTCGGGAGCAGTACTTC; V gene: TRBV27; J gene: TRBJ2-7; clone size: few; D gene: NA
CDR3 protein: CASSPWDSNQPQHF; CDR3 DNA: TGTGCCAGCAGCCCCTGGGACAGCAATCAGCCCCAGCATTTT; V gene: TRBV7-2; J gene: TRBJ1-5; clone size: NA; D gene: NA
CDR3 protein: CATRENTGELFF; CDR3 DNA: TGTGCCACCAGGGAAAACACCGGGGAGCTGTTTTTT; V gene: TRBV24-1; J gene: TRBJ2-2; clone size: many; D gene: NA
CDR3 protein: CASSQAAGVDTEAFF; CDR3 DNA: TGTGCCAGCAGCCAAGCGGCAGGGGTCGACACTGAAGCTTTCTTT; V gene: TRBV3-1; J gene: TRBJ1-1; clone size: many; D gene: NA
CDR3 protein: CVSSQLAFRRGYGYTF; CDR3 DNA: TGCGTCAGCAGCCAACTTGCGTTCAGACGCGGGTATGGCTACACCTTC; V gene: TRBV4-1; J gene: TRBJ1-2; clone size: NA; D gene: NA
CDR3 protein: CASSGTVLANYGYTF; CDR3 DNA: TGTGCCAGCAGCGGCACAGTATTAGCTAACTATGGCTACACCTTC; V gene: TRBV11-2; J gene: TRBJ1-2; clone size: many; D gene: NA
CDR3 protein: CASSYGLGTGELFF; CDR3 DNA: TGTGCCAGCAGTTATGGGCTGGGCACCGGGGAGCTGTTTTTT; V gene: TRBV6-5; J gene: TRBJ2-2; clone size: NA; D gene: NA
CDR3 protein: CASSPPAAKTNYGYTF; CDR3 DNA: TGTGCCAGCTCACCACCAGCAGCTAAAACGAACTATGGCTACACCTTC; V gene: TRBV18; J gene: TRBJ1-2; clone size: NA; D gene: NA